This T cell receptor (beta chain) was found in a study of Graves' ophthalmopathy and Graves' hyperthyroidism. The wider study: Peripheral blood sampling preceded any treatment and occurred at initial diagnosis.

A few counts support this clonotype. Its antigen is not known. Whole-study findings and limits: It was with 70.59% sensitivity and about 72% specificity that the model predicted ophthalmopathy progression.

Orbital computed tomography, together with clinical symptoms, serum thyroxine, TRAb and thyroid ultrasound, was used for diagnosis. As the template, RNA transcripts were used to amplify TCR beta CDR3 regions. RT-PCR was first run with HTBI primers, then multiplex PCR in a second round. TCRdb reprocessed the multiplex PCR reads with MiXCR, giving one entry per CDR3 protein. The sample shows 200,000 to 250,000 distinct CDR3 sequences, around 50% of them seen only once. The specimen sequenced was peripheral blood. The receptor's source is an adult man with Graves' ophthalmopathy.

The CDR3 DNA follows: TGTGCCAGCACCAAAGACAGGGGGGCCCAGTACTTC. It yields the protein CASTKDRGAQYF. J is TRBJ2-5 and V is TRBV11-3; 9 bases match TRBD1. The length of the CDR3 is 12 residues. Germline V gene data show CDR1 as SGHNT and CDR2 as YENEEA. Trimming cost V 7 bases and J 9 bases; bases outside gene matches: 6.